This T cell receptor beta chain was sequenced for a study of cytomegalovirus exposure and HLA in healthy donors. General study points: As was reported, the classifier diagnosed cytomegalovirus status with high specificity and sensitivity.

As concerns this clone: The antigen remains undetermined.

Germline CDR1 and CDR2: SGHNT and YYREEE (reference sequence). The V gene lost 4 bases and the J gene lost 10 bases, with 23 bases spanning the gap. CDR3 size: 15 residues. Amplification used 60 Vbeta primers and 13 Jbeta primers. In the authors' methods: Later, 65 million to 90 million unique TCR beta chains were counted in an analysis, and roughly 11 million of them were shared. Assay used: immunoSEQ multiplex PCR; TCRdb lists only in-frame clones, some missing. V, J and clone size are those of that table, while D and trimming were read from the DNA. This sample has some 110,000 clones, with around 15% found just once.

The chain recombines TRBV5-4 with TRBJ1-1, with a tentative D call TRBD1 (5 bases). Sequencing was done on a sample of PBMCs. This clonotype was sampled from a female donor in good health and CMV-seronegative. The CDR3 region has the DNA TGTGCCAGCAGCACGACGAAAGGGCCCCTGGGGGGAGCTTTCTTT. As protein: CASSTTKGPLGGAFF.